The 8 T cell receptor beta chains below come from one sample, sequenced in a study of cytomegalovirus exposure and HLA in healthy donors. The primer mix had 60 Vbeta and 13 Jbeta primers. Libraries were prepared by immunoSEQ multiplex PCR; TCRdb keeps only in-frame clonotypes and omits some of them. The data hold roughly 130,000 clones, with approximately 79% observed a single time. The sample taken for sequencing was PBMCs. These receptors originate from a woman in her 50s in good health and CMV-seropositive.

The chain combines TRBV6-1 with TRBJ1-1, with D possibly TRBD1 on 6 matching bases. The germline V and J ends were trimmed by 0 bases and 3 bases, with 17 bases remaining between them. Per germline, CDR1 MNHNS and CDR2 SASEGT. The CDR3 runs to 17 residues. CDR3 in amino acids: CASSEAWAGVDDTEAFF. CDR3 nucleotides: TGTGCCAGCAGTGAAGCGTGGGCAGGGGTGGACGACACTGAAGCTTTCTTT.

This CDR3 reads CAISSTGVGQPQHF. Written as DNA, the CDR3 is TGTGCCATCTCCTCAACGGGGGTGGGACAGCCCCAGCATTTT. This chain uses TRBV10-3 with TRBJ1-5, with D tentatively TRBD1 (5 bases). Looked up from germline, CDR1 is ENHRY and CDR2 is SYGVKD. CDR3 size: 14 residues. Trimming removed 8 bases at V and 7 bases at J, with 18 bases between.

The gene calls are TRBV5-1 and TRBJ2-5, with TRBD2 identical over 9 bases. The CDR3 contains 15 residues. The germline CDR1 and CDR2 sequences are SGHRS and YFSETQ. V was pared by 0 bases and J by 5 bases, with 5 bases of the junction left unmatched. Here the CDR3 reads CASSLAQGLAETQYF. CDR3 sequence (DNA): TGCGCCAGCAGCTTGGCCCAGGGACTAGCCGAGACCCAGTACTTC.

This rearrangement joins TRBV5-1 to TRBJ2-1; maybe TRBD1 (6 bases). V lost 4 bases and J lost 5, with 16 bases in between. This CDR3 has 15 residues. Germline CDR1 is SGHRS and CDR2 is YFSETQ. Here the CDR3 DNA reads TGCGCCAGCAGCCTATCCCAGGGGCGAAACAATGAGCAGTTCTTC. Protein sequence: CASSLSQGRNNEQFF.

The rearrangement uses TRBV5-5 and TRBJ1-1; D is unclear. CDR1 and CDR2 (germline): SGHKS, YYEKEE (reference sequence). This CDR3 is 14 amino acids long. Trimming took 2 bases from V and 0 from J, leaving 8 bases between them. The CDR3 DNA is TGTGCCAGCAGCTTCGGTCCAATGAACACTGAAGCTTTCTTT. Protein product: CASSFGPMNTEAFF.

The chain is built from TRBV6-1 and TRBJ2-3; maybe TRBD2 (5 bases). With 6 bases removed from V and 5 bases from J, the gap between germline ends came to 15 bases. The CDR3 consists of 14 residues. Looked up from germline, CDR1 is MNHNS and CDR2 is SASEGT. CDR3 residues: CASSATGWEDTQYF. Written as DNA, the CDR3 is TGTGCCAGCAGCGCCACGGGATGGGAAGATACGCAGTATTTT.

The chain joins TRBV7-8 to TRBJ1-5; weak D call: TRBD1 (6 bases). Per the germline V gene, CDR1 is SGHVS and CDR2 is FQNEAQ. V was cut by 5 bases and J by 8 bases, with 22 bases left in between. CDR3 length equals 16 residues. The CDR3 is CASSTWAEGGKEPQHF. The CDR3 coding sequence is TGTGCCAGCAGCACCTGGGCTGAGGGGGGGAAGGAGCCCCAGCATTTT.

The J gene is TRBJ1-5, the V gene TRBV7-9; D is unclear. The CDR3 runs to 13 residues. The V end lost 2 bases, the J end lost 7 bases, and 9 bases lay between the germline ends. The germline CDR1 and CDR2 sequences are SEHNR and FQNEAQ (reference sequence). The CDR3 reads CASSLRENQPQHF. DNA for the CDR3: TGTGCCAGCAGCTTACGTGAGAACCAGCCCCAGCATTTT.